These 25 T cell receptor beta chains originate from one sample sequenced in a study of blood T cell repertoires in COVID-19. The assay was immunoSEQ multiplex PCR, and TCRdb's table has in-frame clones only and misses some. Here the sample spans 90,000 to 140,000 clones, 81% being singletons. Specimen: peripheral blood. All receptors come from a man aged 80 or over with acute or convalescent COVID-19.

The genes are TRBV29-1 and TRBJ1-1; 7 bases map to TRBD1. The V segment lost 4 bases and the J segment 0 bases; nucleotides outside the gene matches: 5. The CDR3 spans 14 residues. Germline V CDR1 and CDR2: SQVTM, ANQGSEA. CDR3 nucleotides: TGCAGCGTTGTTGCGGGACAGTTGAACACTGAAGCTTTCTTT. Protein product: CSVVAGQLNTEAFF.

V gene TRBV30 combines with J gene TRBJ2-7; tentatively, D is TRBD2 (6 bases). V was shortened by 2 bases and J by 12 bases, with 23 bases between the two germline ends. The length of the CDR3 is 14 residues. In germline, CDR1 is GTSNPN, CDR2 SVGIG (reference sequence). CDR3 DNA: TGTGCCTGGAGTCCCGGCGGGGTTCTACGATATGGGTACTTC. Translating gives CAWSPGGVLRYGYF.

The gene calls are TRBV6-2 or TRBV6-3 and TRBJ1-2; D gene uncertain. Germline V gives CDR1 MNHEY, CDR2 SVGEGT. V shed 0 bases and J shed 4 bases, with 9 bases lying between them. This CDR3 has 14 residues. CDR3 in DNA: TGTGCCAGCAGTTACTCGACCCGGAGCTATGGCTACACCTTC. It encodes CASSYSTRSYGYTF.

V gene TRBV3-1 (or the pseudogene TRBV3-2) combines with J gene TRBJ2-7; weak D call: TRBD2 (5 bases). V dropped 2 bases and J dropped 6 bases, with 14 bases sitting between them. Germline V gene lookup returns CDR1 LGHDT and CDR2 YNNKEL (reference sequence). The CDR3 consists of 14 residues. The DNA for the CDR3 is TGTGCCAGCAGCCAATTGGACTCCGCTACCGAGCAGTACTTC. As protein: CASSQLDSATEQYF.

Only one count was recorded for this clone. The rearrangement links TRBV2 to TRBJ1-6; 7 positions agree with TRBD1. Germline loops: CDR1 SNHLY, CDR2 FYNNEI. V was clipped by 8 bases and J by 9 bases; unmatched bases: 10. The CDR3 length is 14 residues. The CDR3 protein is CASSPGQPGSPLHF. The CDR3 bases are TGTGCCAGCTCTCCGGGACAGCCTGGTTCACCCCTCCACTTT. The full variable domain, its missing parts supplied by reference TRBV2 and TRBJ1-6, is EPEVTQTPSHQVTQMGQEVILRCVPISNHLYFYWYRQILGQKVEFLVSFYNNEISEKSEIFDDQFSVERPDGSNFTLKIRSTKLEDSAMYFCASSPGQPGSPLHFGNGTRLTVT.

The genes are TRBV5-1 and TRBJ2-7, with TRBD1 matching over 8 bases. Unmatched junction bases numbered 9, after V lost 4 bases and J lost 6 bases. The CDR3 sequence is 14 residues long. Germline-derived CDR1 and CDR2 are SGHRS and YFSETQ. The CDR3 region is CASSIRDRSGEQYF. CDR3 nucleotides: TGCGCCAGCAGCATCCGGGACAGGTCGGGCGAGCAGTACTTC.

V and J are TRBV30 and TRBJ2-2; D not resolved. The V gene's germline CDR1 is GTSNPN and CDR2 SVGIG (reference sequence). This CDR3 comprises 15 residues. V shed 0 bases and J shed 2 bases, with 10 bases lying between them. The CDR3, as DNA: TGTGCCTGGAGTGTACCGCGGCTAAACACCGGGGAGCTGTTTTTT. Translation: CAWSVPRLNTGELFF.

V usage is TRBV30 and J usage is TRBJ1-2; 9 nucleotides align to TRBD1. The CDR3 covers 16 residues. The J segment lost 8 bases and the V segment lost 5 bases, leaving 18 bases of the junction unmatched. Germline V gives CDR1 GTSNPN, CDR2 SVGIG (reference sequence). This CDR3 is CAWVTGTGLYSSGYTF. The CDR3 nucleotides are TGTGCCTGGGTCACCGGGACAGGGCTCTATTCCAGCGGCTACACCTTC.

The CDR3 sequence is CASSRSSYEQYF. CDR3 nucleotides: TGTGCCAGTAGTCGGAGCTCCTACGAGCAGTACTTC. The chain uses TRBV6-2 or TRBV6-3 and TRBJ2-7; D gene unclear. CDR3 length: 12 residues. Deletions cut 9 bases from V and 0 bases from J, with 9 bases between. In germline, CDR1 is MNHEY, CDR2 SVGEGT.

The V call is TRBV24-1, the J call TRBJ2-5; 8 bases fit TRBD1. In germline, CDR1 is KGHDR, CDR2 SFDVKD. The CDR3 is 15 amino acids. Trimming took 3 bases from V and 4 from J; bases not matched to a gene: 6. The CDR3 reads CATSDPGQGGETQYF. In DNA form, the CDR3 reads TGTGCCACCAGTGATCCCGGACAGGGAGGAGAGACCCAGTACTTC.

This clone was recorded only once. CDR3 protein: CASSQDGGTEQFF. The CDR3 DNA reads as TGTGCCAGCAGCCAAGATGGCGGCACTGAGCAGTTCTTC. V gene TRBV14 combines with J gene TRBJ2-1; D is ambiguous. The CDR3 totals 13 residues. The V gene lost 0 bases and the J gene lost 9 bases, with 9 bases spanning the gap. The germline V gene has CDR1 SGHDN and CDR2 FVKESK. The full variable domain, rest sourced from reference TRBV14 and TRBJ2-1, is EAGVTQFPSHSVIEKGQTVTLRCDPISGHDNLYWYRRVMGKEIKFLLHFVKESKQDESGMPNNRFLAERTGGTYSTLKVQPAELEDSGVYFCASSQDGGTEQFFGPGTRLTVL.

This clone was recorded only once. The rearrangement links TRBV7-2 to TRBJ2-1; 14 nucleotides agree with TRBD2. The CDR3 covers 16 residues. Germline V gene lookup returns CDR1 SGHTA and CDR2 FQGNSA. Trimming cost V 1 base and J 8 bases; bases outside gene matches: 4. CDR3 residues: CASSLGLAGGVDEQFF. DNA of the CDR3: TGTGCCAGCAGCTTAGGACTAGCGGGAGGGGTGGATGAGCAGTTCTTC.

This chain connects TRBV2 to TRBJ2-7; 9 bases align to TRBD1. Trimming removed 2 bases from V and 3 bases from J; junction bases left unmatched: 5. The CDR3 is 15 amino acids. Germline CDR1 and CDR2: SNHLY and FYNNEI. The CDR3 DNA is TGTGCCAGCAGTGAAAAAGGGACAGGGTTCTACGAGCAGTACTTC. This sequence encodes CASSEKGTGFYEQYF.

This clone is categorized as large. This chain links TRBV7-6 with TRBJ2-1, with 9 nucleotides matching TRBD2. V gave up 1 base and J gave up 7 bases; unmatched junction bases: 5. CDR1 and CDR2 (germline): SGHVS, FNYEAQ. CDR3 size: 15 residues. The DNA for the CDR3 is TGTGCCAGCAGCTTAGATAGCGGGAGCAGTAATGAGCAGTTCTTC. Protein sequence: CASSLDSGSSNEQFF.

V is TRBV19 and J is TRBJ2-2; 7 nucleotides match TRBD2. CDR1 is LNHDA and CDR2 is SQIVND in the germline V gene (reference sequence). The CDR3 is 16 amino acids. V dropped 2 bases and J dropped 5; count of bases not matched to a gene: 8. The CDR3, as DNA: TGTGCCAGTAGTATATGGGGGAGGGGAAGGACCGGGGAGCTGTTTTTT. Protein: CASSIWGRGRTGELFF.

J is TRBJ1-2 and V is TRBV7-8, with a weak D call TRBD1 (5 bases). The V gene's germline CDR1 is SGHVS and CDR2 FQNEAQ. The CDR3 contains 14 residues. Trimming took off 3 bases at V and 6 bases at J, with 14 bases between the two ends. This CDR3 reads CASSFPGVVNGYTF. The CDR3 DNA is TGTGCCAGCAGCTTTCCGGGGGTCGTGAATGGCTACACCTTC. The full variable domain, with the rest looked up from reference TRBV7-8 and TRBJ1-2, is GAGVSQSPRYKVAKRGQDVALRCDPISGHVSLFWYQQALGQGPEFLTYFQNEAQLDKSGLPSDRFFAERPEGSVSTLKIQRTQQEDSAVYLCASSFPGVVNGYTFGSGTRLTVV.

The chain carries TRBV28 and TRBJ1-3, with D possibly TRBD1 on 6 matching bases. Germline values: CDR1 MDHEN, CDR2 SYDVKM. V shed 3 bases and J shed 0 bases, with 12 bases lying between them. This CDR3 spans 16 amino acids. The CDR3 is CASSLGGTNSGNTIYF. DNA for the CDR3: TGTGCCAGCAGTTTGGGTGGGACAAACTCTGGAAACACCATATATTTT.

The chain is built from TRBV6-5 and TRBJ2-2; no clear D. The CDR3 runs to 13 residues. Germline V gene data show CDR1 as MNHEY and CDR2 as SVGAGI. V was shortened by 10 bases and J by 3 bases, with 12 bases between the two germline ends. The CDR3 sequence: CAIHWSDTGELFF. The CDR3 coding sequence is TGTGCCATCCACTGGTCGGACACCGGGGAGCTGTTTTTT.

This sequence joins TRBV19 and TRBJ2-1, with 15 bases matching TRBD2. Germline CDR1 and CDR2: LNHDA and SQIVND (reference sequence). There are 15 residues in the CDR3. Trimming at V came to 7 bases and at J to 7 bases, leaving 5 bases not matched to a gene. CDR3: CASMGTSGRWNEQFF. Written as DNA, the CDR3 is TGTGCCAGTATGGGGACTAGCGGGAGGTGGAATGAGCAGTTCTTC.

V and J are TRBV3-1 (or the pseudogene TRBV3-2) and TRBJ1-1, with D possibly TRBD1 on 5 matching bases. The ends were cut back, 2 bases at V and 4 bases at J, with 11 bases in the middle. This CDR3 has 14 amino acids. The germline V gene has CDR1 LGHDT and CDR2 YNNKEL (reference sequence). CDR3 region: CASSQRGWSTEAFF. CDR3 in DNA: TGTGCCAGCAGCCAAAGGGGTTGGAGCACTGAAGCTTTCTTT.

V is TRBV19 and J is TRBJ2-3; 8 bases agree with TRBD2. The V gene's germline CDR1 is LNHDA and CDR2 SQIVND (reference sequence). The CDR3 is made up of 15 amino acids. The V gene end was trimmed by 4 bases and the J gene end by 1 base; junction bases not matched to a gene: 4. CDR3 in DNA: TGTGCCAGTAGTAAAATGACTAGCGGCACAGATACGCAGTATTTT. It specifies CASSKMTSGTDTQYF.

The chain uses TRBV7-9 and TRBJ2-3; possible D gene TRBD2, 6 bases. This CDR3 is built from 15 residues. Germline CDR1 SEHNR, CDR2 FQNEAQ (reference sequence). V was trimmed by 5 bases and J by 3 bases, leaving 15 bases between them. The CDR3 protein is CASSGFIGGTDTQYF. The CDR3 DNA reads TGTGCCAGCAGCGGTTTTATCGGGGGTACAGATACGCAGTATTTT.

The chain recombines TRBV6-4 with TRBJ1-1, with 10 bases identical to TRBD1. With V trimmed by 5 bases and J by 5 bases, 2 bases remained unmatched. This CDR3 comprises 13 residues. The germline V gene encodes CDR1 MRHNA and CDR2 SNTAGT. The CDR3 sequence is CASSWTGGTEAFF. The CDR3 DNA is TGTGCCAGCAGTTGGACAGGGGGAACTGAAGCTTTCTTT.

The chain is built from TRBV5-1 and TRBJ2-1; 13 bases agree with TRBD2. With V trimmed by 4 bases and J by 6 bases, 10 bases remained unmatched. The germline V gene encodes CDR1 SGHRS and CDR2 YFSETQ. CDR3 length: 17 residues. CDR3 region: CASSPTSGRAGVNEQFF. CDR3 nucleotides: TGCGCCAGCAGCCCTACTAGCGGGAGGGCCGGAGTCAATGAGCAGTTCTTC.

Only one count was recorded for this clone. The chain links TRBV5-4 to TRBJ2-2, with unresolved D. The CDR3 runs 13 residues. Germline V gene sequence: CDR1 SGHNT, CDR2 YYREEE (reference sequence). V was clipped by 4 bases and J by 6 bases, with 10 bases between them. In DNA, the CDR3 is TGTGCCAGCAGCGCCTTCAGGTCCGGGGAGCTGTTTTTT. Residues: CASSAFRSGELFF.